These 5 T cell receptor beta chains were sequenced from one sample in a study of CD8 T cells in ankylosing spondylitis. Antigens for these TCRs are unknown. Study outcomes and limitations: Roughly eight highly homologous variants made up a TCR beta motif, and this motif appeared characteristic of ankylosing spondylitis blood.

TCRdb independently ran MiXCR on the 5' RACE reads; one entry per CDR3 protein. The data show almost 400,000 distinct CDR3 sequences, about 20% seen once. Sequencing used blood, either unsorted or a sorted T cell fraction (not recorded which). The receptors stem from a male donor with ankylosing spondylitis.

This clonotype was counted a few times. This chain joins TRBV12-3 or TRBV12-4 and TRBJ2-5; D is possibly TRBD2 (5 bases). The CDR3 extends over 15 amino acids. Trimming removed 5 bases from V and 2 bases from J, with 15 bases in between. The CDR3 loop reads CASSPRGSGQETQYF. Written as DNA, the CDR3 is TGTGCCAGCAGTCCTCGGGGTTCGGGGCAAGAGACCCAGTACTTC.

This clonotype occurred a few times. This chain connects TRBV5-1 to TRBJ2-2, with 8 positions matching TRBD1. Losses at the gene ends were 3 bases for V and 5 bases for J; bases not matched to a gene: 6. The CDR3 covers 15 residues. The germline gives CDR1 SGHRS, CDR2 YFSETQ. The CDR3 DNA reads TGCGCCAGCAGCTCCAGGGGGCTAAAGACCGGGGAGCTGTTTTTT. It codes for CASSSRGLKTGELFF.

This clonotype was picked up a small number of times. This chain links TRBV3-1 with TRBJ2-7, with 9 positions matching TRBD2. The CDR3 sequence is 15 residues long. Looked up from germline, CDR1 is LGHDT and CDR2 is YNNKEL (reference sequence). With V trimmed by 6 bases and J by 2 bases, 8 bases remained unmatched. CDR3 bases: TGTGCCAGCAGTCCCCAAGCGGGAGGACCCTACGAGCAGTACTTC. Translation gives CASSPQAGGPYEQYF.

This clonotype was seen a handful of times. The rearrangement uses TRBV14 and TRBJ2-5; D ambiguous. This CDR3 contains 13 residues. Between the trimmed V and J ends, which lost 6 bases and 4 bases, there was a span of 12 bases. Germline V gives CDR1 SGHDN, CDR2 FVKESK. CDR3 region: CASSFFERETQYF. In DNA, the CDR3 is TGTGCCAGCAGTTTTTTCGAGCGAGAGACCCAGTACTTC.

The rearrangement uses TRBV19 and TRBJ2-1; TRBD2 matches at 8 bases. The CDR3 is 14 amino acids. V trimming: 3 bases; J trimming: 7 bases; junction bases outside the gene matches: 5. CDR1 and CDR2 from the germline V gene are LNHDA and SQIVND (reference sequence). CDR3: CASSMGLEGNEQFF. CDR3 in DNA: TGTGCCAGTAGTATGGGACTAGAGGGTAATGAGCAGTTCTTC. Drawing the rest from reference TRBV19 and TRBJ2-1, the complete variable domain is DGGITQSPKYLFRKEGQNVTLSCEQNLNHDAMYWYRQDPGQGLRLIYYSQIVNDFQKGDIAEGYSVSREKKESFPLTVTSAQKNPTAFYLCASSMGLEGNEQFFGPGTRLTVL.